This TCR beta chain is drawn from a study of T cell responses to AZD1222 COVID-19 vaccine. General observations from the study: The reported proportion of spike-specific TCRs targeting unmutated variant regions was nearly half.

In regard to this clone: Its specificity is unknown.

Using immunoSEQ multiplex PCR, the repertoire was profiled, and TCRdb retains in-frame clones only, with some absent. The sample shows around 130,000 clones, about 90% of them seen only once. The clonotype was recovered from an adult who received the MenACWY meningococcal vaccine as a control. The sequencing here drew on peripheral blood, taken 28 days after the second dose of the MenACWY control vaccine.

This CDR3 is CAIRRGLDSEQYF. In DNA, the CDR3 is TGTGCCATCAGAAGGGGATTGGATAGCGAGCAGTACTTC. The chain carries TRBV10-3 and TRBJ2-7; D is perhaps TRBD1 (5 bases). V lost 6 bases, J lost 6 bases, and 15 bases lay in between. Germline V gene lookup returns CDR1 ENHRY and CDR2 SYGVKD. The CDR3 length is 13 residues.